This T cell receptor beta chain emerged from a study of Graves' ophthalmopathy and Graves' hyperthyroidism. Study-wide background: If no ophthalmopathy appeared within 18 months of follow-up, hyperthyroidism was termed stable.

The hyperthyroidism patients, aged 18 to 65, had been newly diagnosed, with under 2 months' duration. None of the included patients had other autoimmune diseases, uncontrolled infections, pregnancy or lactation, as these led to exclusion. Germline values: CDR1 ENHRY, CDR2 SYGVKD. V was cut by 5 bases and J by 1 base, with 22 bases left in between. The CDR3 contains 18 residues. As the template, RNA transcripts were used to amplify TCR beta CDR3 regions. The first-round RT-PCR employed HTBI primers together with the Qiagen OneStep RT-PCR kit. A multiplex PCR was then performed as the second round. TCRdb reanalysed the multiplex PCR reads using MiXCR and keeps one entry per CDR3 protein. This sample carries 580,000 or so distinct CDR3 sequences, under 40% of them seen once, and the ten largest clones take 3.5% to 4.5%.

The chain carries TRBV10-3 and TRBJ2-3; no definite D call. This TCR was sampled from an adult man with Graves' hyperthyroidism. Source material: peripheral blood or thyroid tissue (not recorded which). The CDR3 region is CAISWSGSGLVGTDTQYF. As DNA, the CDR3 is TGTGCCATCAGTTGGAGTGGATCCGGGTTGGTAGGCACAGATACGCAGTATTTT.